This T cell receptor beta chain is drawn from a study of OX40 agonist ivuxolimab in advanced cancers. As for the study in general: Eligibility admitted prior anti-PD-1, anti-PD-L1 or anti-CTLA-4 therapy; roughly 39% had some.

Germline-derived CDR1 and CDR2 are LGHNA and YSLEER. V was shortened by 0 bases and J by 0 bases, with 9 bases between the two germline ends. The CDR3 is made up of 16 amino acids. Study-level results: Blood T cells, both CD4+ and CD8+, expanded clonally by week 6 at 0.1 to 3.0 mg/kg. Low normalized T-cell clonal expansion also characterized some of the nonresponders.

This clone was observed a single time. Its matching antigen is unknown. Profiling relied on immunoSEQ multiplex PCR, and the TCRdb table lists in-frame clones only, not all of them. The data hold roughly 75,000 clones, with 70% to 90% observed a single time. Sequenced here: CD4+ or CD8+ T cells sorted from blood, sampled in a trial of the OX40 agonist ivuxolimab. The TCR comes from an adult with an advanced solid tumor such as melanoma, head and neck, liver or kidney cancer. The chain recombines TRBV4-3 with TRBJ1-5; D is uncertain. CDR3 in DNA: TGCGCCAGCAGCCAAGAGTTTAGGCATAGCAATCAGCCCCAGCATTTT. Its protein is CASSQEFRHSNQPQHF.